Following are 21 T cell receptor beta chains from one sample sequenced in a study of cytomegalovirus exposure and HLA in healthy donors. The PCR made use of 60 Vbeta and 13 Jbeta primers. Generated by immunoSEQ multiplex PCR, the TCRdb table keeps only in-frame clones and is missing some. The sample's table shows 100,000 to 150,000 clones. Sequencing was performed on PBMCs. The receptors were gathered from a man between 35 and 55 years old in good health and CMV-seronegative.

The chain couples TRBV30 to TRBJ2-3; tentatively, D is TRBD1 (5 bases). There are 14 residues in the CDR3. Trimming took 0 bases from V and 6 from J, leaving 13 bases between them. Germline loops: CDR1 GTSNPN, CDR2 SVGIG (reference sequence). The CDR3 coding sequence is TGTGCCTGGAGTGTGGGCAGGGCTATCGATACGCAGTATTTT. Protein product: CAWSVGRAIDTQYF.

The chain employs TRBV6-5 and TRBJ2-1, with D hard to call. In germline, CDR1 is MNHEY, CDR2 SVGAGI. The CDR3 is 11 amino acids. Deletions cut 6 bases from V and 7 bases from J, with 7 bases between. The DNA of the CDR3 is TGTGCCAGCAGCCTACGGAATGAGCAGTTCTTC. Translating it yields CASSLRNEQFF.

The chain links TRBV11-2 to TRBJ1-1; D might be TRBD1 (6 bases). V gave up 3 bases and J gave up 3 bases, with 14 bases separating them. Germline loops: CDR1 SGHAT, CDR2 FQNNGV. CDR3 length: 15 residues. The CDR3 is CASSFSNRADTEAFF. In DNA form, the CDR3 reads TGTGCCAGCAGCTTTAGTAACAGGGCGGACACTGAAGCTTTCTTT.

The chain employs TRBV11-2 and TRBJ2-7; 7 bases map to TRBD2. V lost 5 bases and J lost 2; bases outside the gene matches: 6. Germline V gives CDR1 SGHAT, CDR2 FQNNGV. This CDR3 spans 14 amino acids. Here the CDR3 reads CASSISGPPYEQYF. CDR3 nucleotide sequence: TGTGCCAGCAGCATTAGCGGGCCACCCTACGAGCAGTACTTC.

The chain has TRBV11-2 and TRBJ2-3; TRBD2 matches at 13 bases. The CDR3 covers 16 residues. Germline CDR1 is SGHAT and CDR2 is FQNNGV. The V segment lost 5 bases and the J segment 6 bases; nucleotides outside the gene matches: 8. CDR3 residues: CASSPGTSGMGDTQYF. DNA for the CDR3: TGTGCCAGCAGCCCCGGGACTAGCGGGATGGGGGATACGCAGTATTTT.

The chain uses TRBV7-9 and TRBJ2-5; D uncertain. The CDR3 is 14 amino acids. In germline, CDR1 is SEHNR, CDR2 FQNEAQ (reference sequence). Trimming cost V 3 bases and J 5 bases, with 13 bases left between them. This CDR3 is CASSFSRPRETQYF. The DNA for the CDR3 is TGTGCCAGCAGCTTTAGCAGACCCCGGGAGACCCAGTACTTC.

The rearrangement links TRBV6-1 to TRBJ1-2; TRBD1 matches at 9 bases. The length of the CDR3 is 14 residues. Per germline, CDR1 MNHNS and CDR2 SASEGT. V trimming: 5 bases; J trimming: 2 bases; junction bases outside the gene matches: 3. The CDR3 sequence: CASSPGTGNYGYTF. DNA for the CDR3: TGTGCCAGCAGTCCCGGGACAGGGAACTATGGCTACACCTTC.

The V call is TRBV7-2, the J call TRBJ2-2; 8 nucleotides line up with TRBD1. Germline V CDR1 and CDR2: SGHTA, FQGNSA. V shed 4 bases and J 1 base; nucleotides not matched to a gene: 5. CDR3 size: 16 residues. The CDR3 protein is CASSSPGGLNTGELFF. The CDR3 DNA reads TGTGCCAGCAGCTCGCCAGGGGGCTTGAACACCGGGGAGCTGTTTTTT.

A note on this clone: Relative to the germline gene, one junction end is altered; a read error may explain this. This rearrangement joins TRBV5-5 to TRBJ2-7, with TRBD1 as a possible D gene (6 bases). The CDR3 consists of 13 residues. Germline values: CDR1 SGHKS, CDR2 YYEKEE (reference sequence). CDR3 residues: CAGSVPGTYEQYF. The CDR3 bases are TGTGCCGGCAGCGTCCCGGGGACATACGAGCAGTACTTC.

CDR3 nucleotide sequence: TGCAGCGTTGAAGATTCGGGCTACACCTTC. Amino acids: CSVEDSGYTF. The V call is TRBV29-1, the J call TRBJ1-2, with no clear D. V was clipped by 0 bases and J by 8 bases, with 4 bases between them. CDR1 and CDR2 from the germline V gene are SQVTM and ANQGSEA. CDR3 size: 10 residues. Variable domain in full (rest from reference TRBV29-1 and TRBJ1-2): SAVISQKPSRDICQRGTSLTIQCQVDSQVTMMFWYRQQPGQSLTLIATANQGSEATYESGFVIDKFPISRPNLTFSTLTVSNMSPEDSSIYLCSVEDSGYTFGSGTRLTVV.

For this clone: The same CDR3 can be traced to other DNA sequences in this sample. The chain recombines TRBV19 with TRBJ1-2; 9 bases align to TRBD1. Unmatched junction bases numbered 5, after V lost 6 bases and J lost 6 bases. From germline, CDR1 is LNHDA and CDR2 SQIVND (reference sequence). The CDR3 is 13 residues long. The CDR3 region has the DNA TGTGCCAGTAGGCGCACAGGGGGCGATGGCTACACCTTC. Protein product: CASRRTGGDGYTF. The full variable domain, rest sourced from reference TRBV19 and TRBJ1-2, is DGGITQSPKYLFRKEGQNVTLSCEQNLNHDAMYWYRQDPGQGLRLIYYSQIVNDFQKGDIAEGYSVSREKKESFPLTVTSAQKNPTAFYLCASRRTGGDGYTFGSGTRLTVV.

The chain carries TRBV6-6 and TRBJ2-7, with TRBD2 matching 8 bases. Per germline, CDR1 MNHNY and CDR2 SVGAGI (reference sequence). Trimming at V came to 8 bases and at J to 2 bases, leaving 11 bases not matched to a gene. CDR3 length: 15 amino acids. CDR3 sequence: CASQLGSGITYEQYF. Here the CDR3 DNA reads TGTGCCAGCCAGTTAGGTAGCGGGATAACCTACGAGCAGTACTTC.

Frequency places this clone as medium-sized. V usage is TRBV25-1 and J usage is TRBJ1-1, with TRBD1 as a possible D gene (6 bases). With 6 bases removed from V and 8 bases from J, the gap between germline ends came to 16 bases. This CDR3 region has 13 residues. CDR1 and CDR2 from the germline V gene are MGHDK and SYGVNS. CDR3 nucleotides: TGTGCCAGCAGCACAGGGATGCCCTTGGAAGCTTTCTTT. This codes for CASSTGMPLEAFF.

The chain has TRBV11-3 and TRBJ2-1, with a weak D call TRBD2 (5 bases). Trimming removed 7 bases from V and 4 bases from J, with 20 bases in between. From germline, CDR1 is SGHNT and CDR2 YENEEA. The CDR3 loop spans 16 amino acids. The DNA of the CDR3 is TGTGCCAGCATCTCAGACTCGGCACTAGGTTACAATGAGCAGTTCTTC. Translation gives CASISDSALGYNEQFF.

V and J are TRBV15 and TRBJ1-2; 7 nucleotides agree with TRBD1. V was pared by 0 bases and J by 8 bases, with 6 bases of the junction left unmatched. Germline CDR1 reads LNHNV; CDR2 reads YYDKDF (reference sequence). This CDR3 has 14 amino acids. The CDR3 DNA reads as TGTGCCACCAGCAGAGATGGAGGGGGCACGGGCTACACCTTC. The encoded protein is CATSRDGGGTGYTF.

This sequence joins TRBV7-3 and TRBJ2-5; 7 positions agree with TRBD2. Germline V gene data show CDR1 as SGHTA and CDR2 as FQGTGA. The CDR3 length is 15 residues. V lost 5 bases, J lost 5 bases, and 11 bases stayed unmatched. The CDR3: CASSPRTSGFETQYF. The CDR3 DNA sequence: TGTGCCAGCAGCCCAAGGACTAGTGGTTTTGAGACCCAGTACTTC.

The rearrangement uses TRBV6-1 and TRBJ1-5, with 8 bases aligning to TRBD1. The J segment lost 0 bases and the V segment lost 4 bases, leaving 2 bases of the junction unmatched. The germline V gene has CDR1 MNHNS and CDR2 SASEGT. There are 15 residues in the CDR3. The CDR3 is CASSGGQGSNQPQHF. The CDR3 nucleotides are TGTGCCAGCAGTGGTGGACAGGGTAGCAATCAGCCCCAGCATTTT.

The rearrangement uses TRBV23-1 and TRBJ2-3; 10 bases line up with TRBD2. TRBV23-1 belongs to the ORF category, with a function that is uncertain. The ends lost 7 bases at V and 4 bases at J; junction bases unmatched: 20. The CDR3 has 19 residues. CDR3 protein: CASIRSGLATPRGPDTQYF. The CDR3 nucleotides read TGCGCCAGCATCCGGTCGGGACTAGCGACACCGAGGGGGCCAGATACGCAGTATTTT.

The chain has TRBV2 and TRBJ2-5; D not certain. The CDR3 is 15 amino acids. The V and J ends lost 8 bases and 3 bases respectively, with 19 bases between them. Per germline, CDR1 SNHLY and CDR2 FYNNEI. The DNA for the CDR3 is TGTGCCAGCCCGCGCGGCCCCAGCCGGGAAGAGACCCAGTACTTC. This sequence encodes CASPRGPSREETQYF.

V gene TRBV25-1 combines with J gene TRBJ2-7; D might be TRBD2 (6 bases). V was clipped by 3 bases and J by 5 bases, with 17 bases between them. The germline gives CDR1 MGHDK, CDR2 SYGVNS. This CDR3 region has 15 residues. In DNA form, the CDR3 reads TGTGCCAGCAGTGATATCTACGCGGGAACCAACGAGCAGTACTTC. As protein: CASSDIYAGTNEQYF.

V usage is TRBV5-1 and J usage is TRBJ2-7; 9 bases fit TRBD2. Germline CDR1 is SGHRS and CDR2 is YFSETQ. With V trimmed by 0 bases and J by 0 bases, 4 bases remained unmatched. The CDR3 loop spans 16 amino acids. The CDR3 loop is CASSLGGSGSSYEQYF. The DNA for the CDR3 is TGCGCCAGCAGCTTGGGGGGTAGCGGGAGCTCCTACGAGCAGTACTTC.